The TCR beta chain described here comes from a study of blood T cell repertoires in COVID-19. The table came from immunoSEQ multiplex PCR; TCRdb's copy has only in-frame clones and leaves some out. The sample contains over 85,000 clones, 75% to 90% of which appear only once. In germline, CDR1 is SNHLY, CDR2 FYNNEI. This CDR3 is 14 amino acids long. Trimming at V came to 4 bases and at J to 0 bases, leaving 2 bases not matched to a gene. Specimen: peripheral blood. The chain employs TRBV2 and TRBJ1-2; TRBD1 matches at 7 bases. The receptor was derived from a man aged 55 to 70 with acute or convalescent COVID-19. In nucleotides, the CDR3 is TGTGCCAGCAGTGGGGACAGTTCTAACTATGGCTACACCTTC. This encodes CASSGDSSNYGYTF.